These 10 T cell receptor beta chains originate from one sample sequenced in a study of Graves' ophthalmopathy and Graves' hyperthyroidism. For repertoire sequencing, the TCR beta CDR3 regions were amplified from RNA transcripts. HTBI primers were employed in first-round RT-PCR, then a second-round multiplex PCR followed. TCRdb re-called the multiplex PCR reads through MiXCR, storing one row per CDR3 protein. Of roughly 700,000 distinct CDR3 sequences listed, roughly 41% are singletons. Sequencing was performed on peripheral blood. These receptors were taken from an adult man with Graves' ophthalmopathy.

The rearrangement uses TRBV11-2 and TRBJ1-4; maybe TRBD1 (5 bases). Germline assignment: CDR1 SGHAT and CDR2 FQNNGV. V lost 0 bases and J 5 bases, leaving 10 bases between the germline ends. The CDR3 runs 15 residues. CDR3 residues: CASSLEGGKNEKLFF. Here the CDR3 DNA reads TGTGCCAGCAGCTTAGAGGGGGGGAAGAATGAAAAACTGTTTTTT.

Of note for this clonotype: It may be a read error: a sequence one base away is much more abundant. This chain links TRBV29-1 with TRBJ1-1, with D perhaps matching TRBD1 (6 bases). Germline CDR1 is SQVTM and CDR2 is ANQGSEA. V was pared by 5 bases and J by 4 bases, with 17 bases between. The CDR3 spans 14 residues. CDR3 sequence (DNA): TGCAGCGTTCCCCCCAGGGGCATGAGCACTGAAGCTTTCTTT. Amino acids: CSVPPRGMSTEAFF.

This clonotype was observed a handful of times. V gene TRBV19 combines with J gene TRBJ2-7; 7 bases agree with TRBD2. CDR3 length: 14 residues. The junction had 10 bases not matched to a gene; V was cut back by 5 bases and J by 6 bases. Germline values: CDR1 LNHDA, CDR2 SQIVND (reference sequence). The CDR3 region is CASSWTSGDGEQYF. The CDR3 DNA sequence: TGTGCCAGTAGTTGGACTAGTGGGGACGGCGAGCAGTACTTC.

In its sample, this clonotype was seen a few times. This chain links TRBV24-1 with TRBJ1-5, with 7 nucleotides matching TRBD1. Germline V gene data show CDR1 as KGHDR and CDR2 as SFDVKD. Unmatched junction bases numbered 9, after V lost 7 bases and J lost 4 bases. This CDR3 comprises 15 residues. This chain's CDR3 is CATRGETGRNQPQHF. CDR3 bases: TGTGCCACCAGAGGGGAGACAGGGCGTAATCAGCCCCAGCATTTT.

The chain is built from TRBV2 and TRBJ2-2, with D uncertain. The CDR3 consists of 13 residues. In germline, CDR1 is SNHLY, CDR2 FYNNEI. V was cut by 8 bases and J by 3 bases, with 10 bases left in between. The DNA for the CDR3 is TGTGCCAGCCGTGGTGGGGACACCGGGGAGCTGTTTTTT. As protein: CASRGGDTGELFF.

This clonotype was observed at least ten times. CDR3 in amino acids: CASRWTGGVYEQYF. CDR3 nucleotide sequence: TGTGCCAGCAGGTGGACAGGGGGCGTCTACGAGCAGTACTTC. This chain joins TRBV11-2 and TRBJ2-7; 11 nucleotides line up with TRBD1. The CDR3 covers 14 residues. With V trimmed by 6 bases and J by 3 bases, 4 bases remained unmatched. Per germline, CDR1 SGHAT and CDR2 FQNNGV.

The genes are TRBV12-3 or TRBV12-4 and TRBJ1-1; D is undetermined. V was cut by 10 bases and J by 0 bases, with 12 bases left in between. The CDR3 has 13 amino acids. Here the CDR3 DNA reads TGTGCCAACACCAAAACAGTGAACACTGAAGCTTTCTTT. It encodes CANTKTVNTEAFF.

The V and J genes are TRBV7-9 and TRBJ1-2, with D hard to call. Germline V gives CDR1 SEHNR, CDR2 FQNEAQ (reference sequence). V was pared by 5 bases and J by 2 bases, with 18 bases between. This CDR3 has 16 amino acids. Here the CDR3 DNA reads TGTGCCAGCAGCCCGATAAGACTGGGCGGCAACTATGGCTACACCTTC. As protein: CASSPIRLGGNYGYTF. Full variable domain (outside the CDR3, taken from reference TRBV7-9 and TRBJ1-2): DTGVSQNPRHKITKRGQNVTFRCDPISEHNRLYWYRQTLGQGPEFLTYFQNEAQLEKSRLLSDRFSAERPKGSFSTLEIQRTEQGDSAMYLCASSPIRLGGNYGYTFGSGTRLTVV.

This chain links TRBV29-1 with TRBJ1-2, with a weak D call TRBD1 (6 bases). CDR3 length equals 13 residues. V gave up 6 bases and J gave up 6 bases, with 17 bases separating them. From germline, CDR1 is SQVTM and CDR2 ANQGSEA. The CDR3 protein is CSVDERGVDGYTF. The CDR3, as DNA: TGCAGCGTGGATGAGAGGGGGGTCGATGGCTACACCTTC.

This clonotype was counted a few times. The CDR3, as DNA: TGTGCCAGCAGCCCCCATAGACAGGGTTCTTCTGGAAACACCATATATTTT. Its translation: CASSPHRQGSSGNTIYF. The V call is TRBV7-2, the J call TRBJ1-3; 7 positions match TRBD1. Losses at the gene ends were 5 bases for V and 1 base for J; bases not matched to a gene: 11. Germline assignment: CDR1 SGHTA and CDR2 FQGNSA. The length of the CDR3 is 17 residues.